The 8 T cell receptor beta chains below come from one sample, sequenced in a study of cytomegalovirus exposure and HLA in healthy donors (dated by TCRdb to 2015 to 2018). Receptor amplification or capture employed the immunoSEQ multiplex PCR assay. A mixture of 60 forward primers for TCR Vbeta segments and 13 reverse primers for TCR Jbeta segments was used in the multiplex PCR. In TCRdb, the immuneACCESS table is reduced to in-frame sequences with V and J assigned. These tables do not hold every clone; where another copy was compared, an unresolved V gene accounts for under half, and the others remain unexplained. For this sample there are roughly 110,000 clones; roughly 80% appear just once. The ten most abundant clones make up roughly 2.6% of the sample. The sample was PBMCs. The receptor set was obtained from a man aged 25 to 45 in good health and CMV-seropositive.

The chain is built from TRBV28 and TRBJ1-1; maybe TRBD1 (5 bases). This CDR3 region has 13 residues. V was clipped by 3 bases and J by 3 bases, with 8 bases between them. The germline V gene has CDR1 MDHEN and CDR2 SYDVKM. CDR3 residues: CASSFRVDTEAFF. Written as DNA, the CDR3 is TGTGCCAGCAGTTTCAGGGTGGACACTGAAGCTTTCTTT.

This chain uses TRBV6-5 with TRBJ1-4; TRBD1 matches at 10 bases. The germline V gene encodes CDR1 MNHEY and CDR2 SVGAGI. The CDR3 length is 15 residues. V trimming: 6 bases; J trimming: 8 bases; junction bases outside the gene matches: 9. This chain's CDR3 is CASRPGQGGGEKLFF. CDR3 sequence (DNA): TGTGCCAGCAGGCCAGGACAGGGGGGCGGGGAAAAACTGTTTTTT.

This sequence joins TRBV12-5 and TRBJ1-2; 8 bases map to TRBD1. This CDR3 spans 17 amino acids. CDR1 is LGHNT, CDR2 FRNRAP, per germline. V was clipped by 4 bases and J by 1 base; unmatched bases: 11. Written as DNA, the CDR3 is TGTGCTAGTGGTTCACCCTCTACAGGGGGTGATAACTATGGCTACACCTTC. Its translation: CASGSPSTGGDNYGYTF.

The chain combines TRBV6-1 with TRBJ1-3, with 8 bases fitting TRBD1. From germline, CDR1 is MNHNS and CDR2 SASEGT. This CDR3 is built from 17 residues. The ends lost 4 bases at V and 1 base at J; junction bases unmatched: 9. DNA of the CDR3: TGTGCCAGCAGTGGAGGGTCGTACAGGGGGTCTGGAAACACCATATATTTT. Encoded protein: CASSGGSYRGSGNTIYF.

The rearrangement links TRBV2 to TRBJ2-3, with D uncertain. V dropped 3 bases and J dropped 2 bases, with 9 bases sitting between them. CDR1 and CDR2 (germline): SNHLY, FYNNEI. This CDR3 comprises 14 residues. CDR3 residues: CASSDVSPTDTQYF. CDR3 coding DNA: TGTGCCAGCAGTGACGTCAGTCCCACAGATACGCAGTATTTT.

The V and J genes are TRBV5-1 and TRBJ1-2, with D possibly matching TRBD1 (5 bases). CDR3 length equals 14 residues. Trimming removed 4 bases from V and 8 bases from J, with 18 bases in between. Germline-derived CDR1 and CDR2 are SGHRS and YFSETQ. The CDR3 sequence is CASSVDSLTRGYTF. For the CDR3, the DNA is TGCGCCAGCAGCGTTGACAGCCTCACGAGGGGCTACACCTTC.

Here the CDR3 reads CASSEHFAGELFF. The CDR3 bases are TGTGCCAGCAGTGAACACTTCGCCGGGGAGCTGTTTTTT. The J gene is TRBJ2-2, the V gene TRBV2; no clear D gene. Germline CDR1 is SNHLY and CDR2 is FYNNEI. V was shortened by 2 bases and J by 6 bases, with 7 bases between the two germline ends. The CDR3 extends over 13 amino acids.

The chain links TRBV7-9 to TRBJ2-3, with D perhaps TRBD1 (7 bases). The CDR3 length is 15 residues. Trimming stripped 5 bases from V and 2 bases from J, with 14 bases between. Per the germline V gene, CDR1 is SEHNR and CDR2 is FQNEAQ (reference sequence). The CDR3 region has the DNA TGTGCCAGCAGCGCGGGACAGACTCTCACAGATACGCAGTATTTT. Translation: CASSAGQTLTDTQYF.